The 18 T cell receptor beta chains presented below share a single source sample, sequenced in a study of circulating CD8 cells and anti-PD-1 response in melanoma. Four subsets defined by PD-1 and/or TIGIT were sorted from live CD3+CD8+TCRalphabeta+ cells. Using roughly 16 ng of total RNA, TCR libraries were made with the QIAseq Immune Repertoire TCR panel. TCRdb independently ran MiXCR on the reads; one entry per CDR3 protein. The sample carries approximately 820 distinct CDR3 sequences, approximately 6.3% recorded once. The material sequenced was CD8+ T cells from PBMCs, taken at baseline or after one month of anti-PD-1 therapy (not recorded which). The receptors originated from a human donor with melanoma.

This clonotype is large in the sample. This chain connects TRBV19 to TRBJ2-2; 8 bases align to TRBD2. Germline lookup yields CDR1 LNHDA and CDR2 SQIVND (reference sequence). The CDR3 contains 16 residues. V gave up 2 bases and J gave up 4 bases; unmatched junction bases: 6. CDR3 in amino acids: CASSIPWSGSTGELFF. CDR3 DNA: TGTGCCAGTAGTATACCTTGGAGCGGGAGCACCGGGGAGCTGTTTTTT.

This clonotype rates as large. The chain combines TRBV19 with TRBJ2-1, with D possibly TRBD1 on 6 matching bases. Germline CDR1 and CDR2: LNHDA and SQIVND (reference sequence). This CDR3 spans 16 amino acids. V lost 11 bases, J lost 4 bases, and 24 bases lay in between. CDR3 in amino acids: CARPGVCKGGYNEQFF. Here the CDR3 DNA reads TGTGCCCGCCCAGGGGTTTGCAAGGGTGGGTACAATGAGCAGTTCTTC.

This clonotype is medium-sized. This rearrangement joins TRBV20-1 to TRBJ1-4; tentative D call: TRBD1 (5 bases). CDR1 and CDR2 (germline): DFQATT, SNEGSKA (reference sequence). Trimming shortened V by 0 bases and J by 3 bases, and 20 bases separated the two germline ends. This CDR3 is 18 amino acids long. The CDR3 DNA reads TGCAGTGCTAGAGATGGGGGAGGCCCACCCTCGGCTAATGAAAAACTGTTTTTT. Its translation is CSARDGGGPPSANEKLFF.

This clonotype is judged large (0.1 to 1%). The genes are TRBV7-3 and TRBJ1-1; D might be TRBD1 (6 bases). Germline V gives CDR1 SGHTA, CDR2 FQGTGA. Trimming took 5 bases from V and 7 from J, leaving 14 bases between them. CDR3 length: 13 residues. The CDR3 DNA follows: TGTGCCAGCAGCAAAACAGGGAGGGATGAAGCTTTCTTT. It is translated as CASSKTGRDEAFF.

This clonotype is termed medium-sized. The V and J genes are TRBV7-2 and TRBJ2-7, with TRBD1 as a possible D gene (6 bases). V was trimmed by 3 bases and J by 6 bases, leaving 9 bases between them. Germline lookup yields CDR1 SGHTA and CDR2 FQGNSA. This CDR3 is 12 amino acids long. CDR3 sequence (DNA): TGTGCCAGCAGCTTCGGCAGGGGCGAGCAGTACTTC. This encodes CASSFGRGEQYF.

Relative to its sample, this clonotype is large. The chain joins TRBV28 to TRBJ1-2; D is unresolved. The CDR3 length is 13 residues. The germline CDR1 and CDR2 sequences are MDHEN and SYDVKM. With 5 bases removed from V and 8 bases from J, the gap between germline ends came to 15 bases. DNA of the CDR3: TGTGCCAGCAGTCCCAACTACCAGCGGGGCTACACCTTC. As protein: CASSPNYQRGYTF.

The sample holds a few counts of this clonotype. The rearrangement joins TRBV19 to TRBJ2-1; D gene unclear. With 3 bases removed from V and 5 bases from J, the gap between germline ends came to 14 bases. CDR1 LNHDA and CDR2 SQIVND come from the germline V gene (reference sequence). The CDR3 is 15 amino acids. The CDR3, as DNA: TGTGCCAGTAGTATTATAAGTATCCTACACAATGAGCAGTTCTTC. Translating it yields CASSIISILHNEQFF. Complete variable domain (other parts from reference TRBV19 and TRBJ2-1): DGGITQSPKYLFRKEGQNVTLSCEQNLNHDAMYWYRQDPGQGLRLIYYSQIVNDFQKGDIAEGYSVSREKKESFPLTVTSAQKNPTAFYLCASSIISILHNEQFFGPGTRLTVL.

Relative to its sample, this clonotype is large. The chain is built from TRBV7-9 and TRBJ2-5; D remains ambiguous. Deletions cut 1 base from V and 1 base from J, with 1 base between. The CDR3 loop spans 12 amino acids. Looked up from germline, CDR1 is SEHNR and CDR2 is FQNEAQ (reference sequence). CDR3 region: CASSLVQETQYF. CDR3 bases: TGTGCCAGCAGCTTAGTCCAAGAGACCCAGTACTTC.

Sample share makes this clonotype large (0.1 to 1%). The V call is TRBV24-1, the J call TRBJ2-3; TRBD1 matches at 7 bases. V lost 1 base to trimming and J lost 5 bases; unmatched junction nucleotides: 8. The CDR3 runs 16 residues. Germline values: CDR1 KGHDR, CDR2 SFDVKD. As DNA, the CDR3 is TGTGCCACCAGTGATTTCACAGGGGCTACCGGAGATACGCAGTATTTT. Amino acids: CATSDFTGATGDTQYF.

This clonotype is medium-sized. V is TRBV20-1 and J is TRBJ2-1; TRBD2 matches 13 bases. With 5 bases clipped from V and 6 bases from J, the junction kept 7 bases outside the gene matches. The CDR3 covers 15 residues. Germline CDR1 reads DFQATT; CDR2 reads SNEGSKA (reference sequence). The CDR3 loop is CSAGGLAGPPNEQFF. Written as DNA, the CDR3 is TGCAGTGCTGGGGGACTAGCGGGACCCCCCAATGAGCAGTTCTTC.

This clonotype was seen only a few times. This chain joins TRBV29-1 and TRBJ1-2, with TRBD1 as a possible D gene (5 bases). Trimming pared 7 bases from V and 0 bases from J, leaving 12 bases between. Germline values: CDR1 SQVTM, CDR2 ANQGSEA. The CDR3 is made up of 13 amino acids. CDR3 residues: CSGGPGANYGYTF. CDR3 nucleotides: TGCAGCGGGGGACCCGGAGCTAACTATGGCTACACCTTC. Full variable domain (missing parts from reference TRBV29-1 and TRBJ1-2): SAVISQKPSRDICQRGTSLTIQCQVDSQVTMMFWYRQQPGQSLTLIATANQGSEATYESGFVIDKFPISRPNLTFSTLTVSNMSPEDSSIYLCSGGPGANYGYTFGSGTRLTVV.

This clonotype is classed as medium-sized. The chain links TRBV9 to TRBJ2-7, with 7 bases identical to TRBD1. Germline V gene data show CDR1 as SGDLS and CDR2 as YYNGEE. The CDR3 loop spans 15 amino acids. The junction had 6 bases not matched to a gene; V was cut back by 3 bases and J by 0 bases. The CDR3 DNA reads TGTGCCAGCAGCGCAGAACAGGGGCTCTCCTACGAGCAGTACTTC. This gives the protein CASSAEQGLSYEQYF.

This clonotype is categorized as medium-sized. The V call is TRBV19, the J call TRBJ2-7, with TRBD1 as a possible D gene (5 bases). V lost 1 base and J lost 2, with 9 bases in between. Germline CDR1 LNHDA, CDR2 SQIVND (reference sequence). This CDR3 contains 14 residues. The CDR3 region has the DNA TGTGCCAGTAGTATAGTCCAGGGTGCCTACGAGCAGTACTTC. This encodes CASSIVQGAYEQYF.

This clonotype is labeled medium-sized (0.01 to 0.1%). The rearrangement joins TRBV4-3 to TRBJ2-2; no clear D gene. The CDR3 has 14 amino acids. Trimming left V 6 bases short and J 3 bases short, with 11 bases between. Germline CDR1 LGHNA, CDR2 YSLEER. CDR3 loop: CASSYDRYTGELFF. As DNA, the CDR3 is TGCGCCAGCAGTTATGACCGTTACACCGGGGAGCTGTTTTTT.

This clonotype was counted between two and nine times. V and J are TRBV19 and TRBJ2-7; D is ambiguous. V lost 2 bases and J 0 bases, leaving 5 bases between the germline ends. The CDR3 spans 13 residues. Germline V gene data show CDR1 as LNHDA and CDR2 as SQIVND (reference sequence). The chain's CDR3 is CASSILASYEQYF. The CDR3 DNA follows: TGTGCCAGTAGTATACTCGCCTCCTACGAGCAGTACTTC. Based on the CDR3 plus reference TRBV19 and TRBJ2-7, the full variable domain is DGGITQSPKYLFRKEGQNVTLSCEQNLNHDAMYWYRQDPGQGLRLIYYSQIVNDFQKGDIAEGYSVSREKKESFPLTVTSAQKNPTAFYLCASSILASYEQYFGPGTRLTVT.

By its share, this clonotype is medium-sized. The rearrangement uses TRBV12-3 or TRBV12-4 and TRBJ1-1; 7 bases line up with TRBD1. Losses at the gene ends were 3 bases for V and 4 bases for J; bases not matched to a gene: 2. The length of the CDR3 is 13 residues. CDR3 nucleotide sequence: TGTGCCAGCAGTTTCTCAGGGGGCACTGAAGCTTTCTTT. It yields the protein CASSFSGGTEAFF.

This clonotype is medium-sized (0.01 to 0.1%) by share. CDR3 sequence (DNA): TGTGCCAGTAGTACCTCCTGGGGGATGGTGGTTTACGAGCAGTACTTC. Translated, it gives CASSTSWGMVVYEQYF. The chain links TRBV19 to TRBJ2-7; the D call may be TRBD1 or TRBD2 (5 bases each). V lost 4 bases, J lost 4 bases, and 20 bases lay in between. The CDR3 is made up of 16 amino acids. Germline CDR1 LNHDA, CDR2 SQIVND (reference sequence).

In its sample, this clonotype ranks as large. This chain connects TRBV27 to TRBJ1-1; 8 nucleotides agree with TRBD1. The CDR3 contains 14 residues. The J segment lost 0 bases and the V segment lost 4 bases, leaving 1 base of the junction unmatched. Germline CDR1 reads MNHEY; CDR2 reads SMNVEV (reference sequence). The CDR3 sequence is CASSWTGMNTEAFF. The CDR3 coding sequence is TGTGCCAGCAGTTGGACAGGGATGAACACTGAAGCTTTCTTT.